A selection of T cell receptor beta chains follows, all from one sample in a study of chemoradiotherapy in HPV16-positive cancers. Some clones are missing from TCRdb's copy, which holds only in-frame ones; the method was immunoSEQ multiplex PCR. The data show several hundred clones, with just under 90% seen just once and 7.2% held by the top ten. The sequences come from tumor tissue, collected from a patient who underwent chemoradiotherapy. Receptors were obtained from a human donor with HPV-associated anogenital cancer. The CDR3 runs from the conserved cysteine through the conserved F or W.

CDR3 protein	V gene	J gene
CASSDYGETSPLHF	TRBV25-1	TRBJ1-6
CASSPQIYSNQPQHF	TRBV19	TRBJ1-5
CSALDRVRQHF	TRBV29-1	TRBJ1-5
CASSPITGNTEAFF	TRBV7-9	TRBJ1-1
CASSLEGNRRNQPQHF	TRBV7-8	TRBJ1-5
CASSQVGGDGYTF	TRBV6-6	TRBJ1-2
CASSPGGGKYNEQFF	TRBV9	TRBJ2-1
CASSSRERTDTQYF	TRBV13	TRBJ2-3
CAIHPGACNQPQHF	TRBV21-1	TRBJ1-5
CASSITSGGRETQYF	TRBV28	TRBJ2-5
CASSFQQGKNEKLFF	TRBV2	TRBJ1-4
CASSQGDGTTDTQYF	TRBV5-1	TRBJ2-3
CASSYVQGNEQYF	TRBV28	TRBJ2-7
CASSYSGSTSNTEAFF	TRBV5-1	TRBJ1-1
CSVAFAGESNQPQHF	TRBV29-1	TRBJ1-5
CASSPGQGIGETQYF	TRBV6-1	TRBJ2-5
CASSLSQNQPQHF	TRBV7-9	TRBJ1-5
CASSRGGPNTGELFF	TRBV19	TRBJ2-2
CAIGQGSNQPQHF	TRBV28	TRBJ1-5
CASSVGTGGYQPQHF	TRBV19	TRBJ1-5
CASRTGGNQPQHF	TRBV6-1	TRBJ1-5
CASSFQTGLEQFF	TRBV5-1	TRBJ2-1
CASRTGSQPQHF	TRBV28	TRBJ1-5
CASSLNGGSGEKLFF	TRBV5-1	TRBJ1-4
CASSFGEAMGGYTF	TRBV5-5	TRBJ1-2
CASSAGTSGGSNEQFF	TRBV2	TRBJ2-1
CASSSYYEQYF	TRBV28	TRBJ2-7
CASSYGLGYGYTF	TRBV6-5	TRBJ1-2
CASSLFSGGFYSGNTIYF	TRBV5-4	TRBJ1-3
CAISEPRGPPLSGNTIYF	TRBV10-3	TRBJ1-3
CASKIISGSYNEQFF	TRBV5-1	TRBJ2-1
CSVEGGQANEKLFF	TRBV29-1	TRBJ1-4
CASSRTNTEAFF	TRBV7-6	TRBJ1-1
CASSRQGSGADNEKLFF	TRBV19	TRBJ1-4
CASSLGPRQTNEAFF	TRBV5-4	TRBJ1-1
CASSRDIETTF	TRBV7-9	TRBJ1-2
CATRQGASMTEAFF	TRBV2	TRBJ1-1
CASSPGYGTYEQYF	TRBV5-6	TRBJ2-7
CASSLGQAWTDTQYF	TRBV7-8	TRBJ2-3
CASSYGLRYGYTF	TRBV6-6	TRBJ1-2
CASSQPPGTELF	TRBV23-1	TRBJ2-7
CASSTGTDYEQYF	TRBV5-1	TRBJ2-7
CASSLEPRSSYEQYF	TRBV5-1	TRBJ2-7
CAWSGLGFRRGGETQYF	TRBV30	TRBJ2-5
CATKDRGNQPQHF	TRBV15	TRBJ1-5
CASSLYAASEAFF	TRBV7-2	TRBJ1-1
CASSVGGRGPTGDTQYF	TRBV9	TRBJ2-3
CASSPTGPDQPQHF	TRBV27	TRBJ1-5
CASSRSTGTGVGELFF	TRBV9	TRBJ2-2
CASRPRLTGGEKLFF	TRBV28	TRBJ1-4
CASSQTTGGGNTIYF	TRBV4-1	TRBJ1-3
CASSEWDRVYEKLFF	TRBV6-1	TRBJ1-4